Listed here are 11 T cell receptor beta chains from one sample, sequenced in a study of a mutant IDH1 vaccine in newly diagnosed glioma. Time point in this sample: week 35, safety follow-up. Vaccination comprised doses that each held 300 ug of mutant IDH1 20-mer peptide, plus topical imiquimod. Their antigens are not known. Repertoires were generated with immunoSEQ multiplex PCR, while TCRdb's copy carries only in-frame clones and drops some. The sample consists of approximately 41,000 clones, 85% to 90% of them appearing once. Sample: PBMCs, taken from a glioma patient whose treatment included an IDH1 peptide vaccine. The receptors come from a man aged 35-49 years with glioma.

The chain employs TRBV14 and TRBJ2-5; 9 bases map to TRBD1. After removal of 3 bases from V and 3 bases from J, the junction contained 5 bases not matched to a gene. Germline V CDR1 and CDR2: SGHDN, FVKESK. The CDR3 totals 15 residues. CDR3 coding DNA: TGTGCCAGCAGCCACCGCGGGACAGGGAAAGAGACCCAGTACTTC. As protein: CASSHRGTGKETQYF.

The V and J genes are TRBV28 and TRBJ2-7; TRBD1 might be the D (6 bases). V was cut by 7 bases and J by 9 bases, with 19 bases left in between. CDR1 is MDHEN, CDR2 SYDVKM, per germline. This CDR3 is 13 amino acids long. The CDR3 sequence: CASKSQQGERQYV. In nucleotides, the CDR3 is TGTGCCAGCAAGTCCCAACAGGGTGAGCGGCAGTACGTC.

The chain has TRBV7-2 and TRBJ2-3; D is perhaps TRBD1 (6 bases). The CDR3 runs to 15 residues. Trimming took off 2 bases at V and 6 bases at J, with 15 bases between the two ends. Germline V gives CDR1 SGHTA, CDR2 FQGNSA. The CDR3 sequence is CASSLMGHPLDTQYF. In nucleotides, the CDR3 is TGTGCCAGCAGCTTAATGGGACATCCATTGGATACGCAGTATTTT.

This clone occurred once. For the CDR3, the DNA is TGCAGCGTTGGGCCATCAAGTTTAGAAGACAATGGCTACACCTTC. Translation: CSVGPSSLEDNGYTF. The chain has TRBV29-1 and TRBJ1-2; D ambiguous. Germline CDR1 reads SQVTM; CDR2 reads ANQGSEA. The CDR3 sequence is 15 residues long. V was shortened by 4 bases and J by 6 bases, with 21 bases between the two germline ends.

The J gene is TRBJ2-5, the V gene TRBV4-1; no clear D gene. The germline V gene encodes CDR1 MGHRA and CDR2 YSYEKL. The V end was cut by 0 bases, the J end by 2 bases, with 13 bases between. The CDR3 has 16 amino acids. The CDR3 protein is CASSQDPGMPQETQYF. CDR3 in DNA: TGCGCCAGCAGCCAAGATCCTGGAATGCCACAAGAGACCCAGTACTTC.

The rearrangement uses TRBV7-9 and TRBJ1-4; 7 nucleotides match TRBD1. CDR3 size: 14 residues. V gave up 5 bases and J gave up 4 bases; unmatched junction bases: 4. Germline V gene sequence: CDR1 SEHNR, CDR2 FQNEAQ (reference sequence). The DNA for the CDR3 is TGTGCCAGCAGCAGGGGACAGCTTAATGAAAAACTGTTTTTT. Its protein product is CASSRGQLNEKLFF.

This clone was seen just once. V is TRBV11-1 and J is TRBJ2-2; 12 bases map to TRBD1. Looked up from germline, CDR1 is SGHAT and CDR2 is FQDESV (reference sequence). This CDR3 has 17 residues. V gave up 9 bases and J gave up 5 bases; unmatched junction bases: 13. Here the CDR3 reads CASGSGTGGSLTGELFF. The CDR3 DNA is TGTGCCAGTGGATCCGGGACAGGGGGCTCGTTGACCGGGGAGCTGTTTTTT. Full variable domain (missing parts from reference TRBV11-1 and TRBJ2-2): EAEVAQSPRYKITEKSQAVAFWCDPISGHATLYWYRQILGQGPELLVQFQDESVVDDSQLPKDRFSAERLKGVDSTLKIQPAELGDSAMYLCASGSGTGGSLTGELFFGEGSRLTVL.

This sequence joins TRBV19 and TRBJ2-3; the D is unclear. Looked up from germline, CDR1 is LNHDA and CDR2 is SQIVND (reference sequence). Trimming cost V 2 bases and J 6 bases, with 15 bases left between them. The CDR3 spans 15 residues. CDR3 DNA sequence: TGTGCCAGTAGTATATCTCACCCCTCGGGCGATACGCAGTATTTT. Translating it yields CASSISHPSGDTQYF.

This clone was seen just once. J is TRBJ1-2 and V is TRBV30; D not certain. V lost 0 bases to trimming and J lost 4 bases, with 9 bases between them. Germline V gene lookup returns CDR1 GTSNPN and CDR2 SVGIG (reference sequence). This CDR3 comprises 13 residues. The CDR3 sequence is CAWSVRSFYGYTF. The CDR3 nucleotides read TGTGCCTGGAGTGTACGGAGCTTCTATGGCTACACCTTC.

The CDR3, as DNA: TGTGCCAGCAGTGAAGCGGGTCAGCCCCAGCATTTT. It is translated as CASSEAGQPQHF. The chain employs TRBV6-1 and TRBJ1-5, with D unresolved. V was clipped by 0 bases and J by 6 bases, with 3 bases between them. In germline, CDR1 is MNHNS, CDR2 SASEGT. The CDR3 is made up of 12 amino acids.

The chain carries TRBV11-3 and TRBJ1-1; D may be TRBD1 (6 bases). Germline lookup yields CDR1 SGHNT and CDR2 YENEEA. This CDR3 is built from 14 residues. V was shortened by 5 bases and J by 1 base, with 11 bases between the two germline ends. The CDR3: CASSHTGPNTEAFF. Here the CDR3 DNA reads TGTGCCAGCAGCCATACAGGGCCGAACACTGAAGCTTTCTTT.